The 21 T cell receptor beta chains given below trace back to one sample, sequenced in a study of cytomegalovirus exposure and HLA in healthy donors. Vbeta (60) and Jbeta (13) primers were used in the PCR. Profiling relied on immunoSEQ multiplex PCR, and the TCRdb table lists in-frame clones only, not all of them. This table has roughly 70,000 clones, 74% appearing once. The sample was PBMCs. The receptors stem from a human donor in good health.

The J gene is TRBJ1-3, the V gene TRBV10-3; tentatively, D is TRBD1 (5 bases). The length of the CDR3 is 12 residues. The germline V gene encodes CDR1 ENHRY and CDR2 SYGVKD. V lost 2 bases, J lost 10 bases, and 9 bases lay in between. CDR3 coding DNA: TGTGCCATCAGTGAGCAGGGAAGGACCATATATTTT. This codes for CAISEQGRTIYF.

This clone was recorded at least ten times. The rearrangement joins TRBV5-1 to TRBJ1-1; the D gene is possibly TRBD1 (5 bases). The germline V gene encodes CDR1 SGHRS and CDR2 YFSETQ. The germline V and J ends were trimmed by 0 bases and 5 bases, with 14 bases remaining between them. The CDR3 contains 15 residues. The chain's CDR3 is CASSLGQTKGTEAFF. The CDR3 coding sequence is TGCGCCAGCAGCTTGGGGCAGACCAAGGGGACTGAAGCTTTCTTT.

This rearrangement joins TRBV5-4 to TRBJ1-1; 7 bases match TRBD1. This CDR3 has 15 amino acids. CDR1 is SGHNT, CDR2 YYREEE, per germline (reference sequence). The trim removed 0 bases at V and 0 bases at J, leaving 2 bases unmatched. The DNA for the CDR3 is TGTGCCAGCAGCTTGGGTCAGGGGGTGAACACTGAAGCTTTCTTT. Protein: CASSLGQGVNTEAFF.

Only a few counts were recorded for this clone. This chain joins TRBV7-2 and TRBJ1-1; perhaps TRBD1 as D (6 bases). This CDR3 has 14 amino acids. The germline V gene encodes CDR1 SGHTA and CDR2 FQGNSA. V shed 5 bases and J shed 1 base, with 11 bases lying between them. The DNA of the CDR3 is TGTGCCAGCAGCATGGGACACCAGAACACTGAAGCTTTCTTT. Encoded protein: CASSMGHQNTEAFF.

The chain joins TRBV6-1 to TRBJ1-2; TRBD1 is a possible D gene (5 bases). Germline values: CDR1 MNHNS, CDR2 SASEGT. V lost 9 bases, J lost 6 bases, and 8 bases lay in between. This CDR3 contains 10 residues. CDR3 in amino acids: CASQGDGYTF. In DNA, the CDR3 is TGTGCCAGTCAAGGGGATGGCTACACCTTC.

The rearrangement links TRBV30 to TRBJ2-3; maybe TRBD1 (6 bases). This CDR3 region has 16 residues. Trimming pared 1 base from V and 0 bases from J, leaving 14 bases between. Germline assignment: CDR1 GTSNPN and CDR2 SVGIG (reference sequence). The DNA of the CDR3 is TGTGCCTGGAGTGAGGGACACGCGGCAAGCACAGATACGCAGTATTTT. Protein: CAWSEGHAASTDTQYF. The whole variable domain, filled in from reference TRBV30 and TRBJ2-3, reads SQTIHQWPATLVQPVGSPLSLECTVEGTSNPNLYWYRQAAGRGLQLLFYSVGIGQISSEVPQNLSASRPQDRQFILSSKKLLLSDSGFYLCAWSEGHAASTDTQYFGPGTRLTVL.

The genes are TRBV2 and TRBJ1-1, with D possibly matching TRBD1 (5 bases). From germline, CDR1 is SNHLY and CDR2 FYNNEI. The CDR3 runs to 13 residues. V lost 6 bases and J lost 0, with 8 bases in between. The DNA of the CDR3 is TGTGCCAGCAGAACAGGACTGAACACTGAAGCTTTCTTT. This codes for CASRTGLNTEAFF. The variable domain in full, with the rest retrieved from reference TRBV2 and TRBJ1-1, is EPEVTQTPSHQVTQMGQEVILRCVPISNHLYFYWYRQILGQKVEFLVSFYNNEISEKSEIFDDQFSVERPDGSNFTLKIRSTKLEDSAMYFCASRTGLNTEAFFGQGTRLTVV.

The table lists this clone with a few counts. This chain uses TRBV28 with TRBJ2-3; 9 bases fit TRBD2. CDR1 and CDR2 (germline): MDHEN, SYDVKM. This CDR3 region has 15 residues. J lost 0 bases, V lost 6 bases, and 4 bases had no gene match. As DNA, the CDR3 is TGTGCCAGCAGATCTAGCGGGACTAGCACAGATACGCAGTATTTT. Translation: CASRSSGTSTDTQYF.

The chain has TRBV18 and TRBJ1-5; D might be TRBD1 (6 bases). V shed 2 bases and J shed 0 bases, with 11 bases lying between them. The CDR3 is 16 residues long. In germline, CDR1 is KGHSH, CDR2 LQKENI. This CDR3 reads CASSPGGRGSNQPQHF. Here the CDR3 DNA reads TGTGCCAGCTCACCAGGCGGCAGGGGTAGCAATCAGCCCCAGCATTTT.

This clone was counted a few times. CDR3 residues: CASSLVGRGDTEAFF. For the CDR3, the DNA is TGTGCCAGCAGCTTAGTCGGCAGGGGGGACACTGAAGCTTTCTTT. The genes are TRBV13 and TRBJ1-1, with TRBD1 matching over 7 bases. This CDR3 is 15 amino acids long. Germline lookup yields CDR1 PRHDT and CDR2 FYEKMQ (reference sequence). After removal of 1 base from V and 3 bases from J, the junction contained 5 bases not matched to a gene. Together with reference TRBV13 and TRBJ1-1, the CDR3 gives the full variable domain: AAGVIQSPRHLIKEKRETATLKCYPIPRHDTVYWYQQGPGQDPQFLISFYEKMQSDKGSIPDRFSAQQFSDYHSELNMSSLELGDSALYFCASSLVGRGDTEAFFGQGTRLTVV.

The chain is built from TRBV10-3 and TRBJ1-1, with TRBD1 as a possible D gene (5 bases). The CDR3 spans 15 residues. Germline CDR1 ENHRY, CDR2 SYGVKD. Trimming took 8 bases from V and 4 from J, leaving 20 bases between them. CDR3 nucleotide sequence: TGTGCCATCCGGGGGTCGGTTTTGGAGGGCACTGAAGCTTTCTTT. Its translation: CAIRGSVLEGTEAFF.

This clone was seen once. V gene TRBV19 combines with J gene TRBJ2-7; 8 bases are a match to TRBD2. This CDR3 spans 14 amino acids. Germline CDR1 is LNHDA and CDR2 is SQIVND (reference sequence). Germline trimming cut 4 bases from V and 3 bases from J; bases unmatched to any gene: 5. The CDR3 loop reads CASSRAGAVYEQYF. CDR3 in DNA: TGTGCCAGTAGTAGAGCGGGAGCAGTCTACGAGCAGTACTTC. Filled out from reference TRBV19 and TRBJ2-7, the complete variable domain reads DGGITQSPKYLFRKEGQNVTLSCEQNLNHDAMYWYRQDPGQGLRLIYYSQIVNDFQKGDIAEGYSVSREKKESFPLTVTSAQKNPTAFYLCASSRAGAVYEQYFGPGTRLTVT.

This clone has a handful of counts. The chain joins TRBV9 to TRBJ2-1; the match to TRBD2 covers 14 bases. Germline V CDR1 and CDR2: SGDLS, YYNGEE. The CDR3 length is 15 residues. The trim removed 3 bases at V and 10 bases at J, leaving 6 bases unmatched. The CDR3 here is CASSEGTSGRGEQFF. CDR3 sequence (DNA): TGTGCCAGCAGCGAAGGGACTAGCGGGAGAGGCGAGCAGTTCTTC.

This clone was counted between two and nine times. This chain connects TRBV19 to TRBJ1-4, with D unclear. The CDR3 runs to 14 residues. V gave up 5 bases and J gave up 0 bases, with 7 bases separating them. The germline gives CDR1 LNHDA, CDR2 SQIVND (reference sequence). CDR3 region: CASSRRATNEKLFF. DNA of the CDR3: TGTGCCAGTAGTCGTAGAGCAACTAATGAAAAACTGTTTTTT. Based on the CDR3 plus reference TRBV19 and TRBJ1-4, the full variable domain is DGGITQSPKYLFRKEGQNVTLSCEQNLNHDAMYWYRQDPGQGLRLIYYSQIVNDFQKGDIAEGYSVSREKKESFPLTVTSAQKNPTAFYLCASSRRATNEKLFFGSGTQLSVL.

The chain joins TRBV11-2 to TRBJ2-1; TRBD1 matches 7 bases. Germline V gene data show CDR1 as SGHAT and CDR2 as FQNNGV. The CDR3 contains 15 residues. V gave up 5 bases and J gave up 5 bases; unmatched junction bases: 9. CDR3 loop: CASSTYRGRDNEQFF. For the CDR3, the DNA is TGTGCCAGCAGCACCTACAGGGGACGGGACAATGAGCAGTTCTTC.

This clone was seen more than once but under ten times. The genes are TRBV9 and TRBJ2-1; 10 bases fit TRBD2. Per the germline V gene, CDR1 is SGDLS and CDR2 is YYNGEE. The CDR3 runs to 16 residues. V trimming: 3 bases; J trimming: 9 bases; junction bases outside the gene matches: 12. The CDR3 reads CASSAQASGSTGEQFF. CDR3 nucleotide sequence: TGTGCCAGCAGCGCTCAGGCTAGCGGGAGTACGGGTGAGCAGTTCTTC.

The chain uses TRBV6-5 and TRBJ1-1; TRBD1 matches 8 bases. Looked up from germline, CDR1 is MNHEY and CDR2 is SVGAGI. This CDR3 spans 14 amino acids. Germline trimming cut 5 bases from V and 1 base from J; bases unmatched to any gene: 3. The CDR3 protein is CASSLGQGNTEAFF. CDR3 nucleotides: TGTGCCAGCAGTCTCGGACAGGGGAACACTGAAGCTTTCTTT.

The V call is TRBV6-6, the J call TRBJ1-2; 12 bases agree with TRBD1. Germline loops: CDR1 MNHNY, CDR2 SVGAGI (reference sequence). This CDR3 region has 13 residues. The ends lost 6 bases at V and 8 bases at J; junction bases unmatched: 4. This CDR3 is CASRSGQGAGYTF. CDR3 DNA: TGTGCCAGCAGATCGGGACAGGGGGCCGGCTACACCTTC.

The chain is built from TRBV7-3 and TRBJ1-1; TRBD1 aligns across 8 bases. The germline gives CDR1 SGHTA, CDR2 FQGTGA. The CDR3 has 16 residues. J lost 1 base, V lost 0 bases, and 4 bases had no gene match. Here the CDR3 DNA reads TGTGCCAGCAGCTTAACAAGGGGGACAGGGAACACTGAAGCTTTCTTT. Its translation: CASSLTRGTGNTEAFF. Full variable domain (outside the CDR3, taken from reference TRBV7-3 and TRBJ1-1): GAGVSQTPSNKVTEKGKYVELRCDPISGHTALYWYRQSLGQGPEFLIYFQGTGAADDSGLPNDRFFAVRPEGSVSTLKIQRTERGDSAVYLCASSLTRGTGNTEAFFGQGTRLTVV.

This clone was observed a few times. The gene calls are TRBV27 and TRBJ1-1; 9 bases match TRBD1. The CDR3 sequence is 13 residues long. Trimming at V came to 6 bases and at J to 6 bases, leaving 5 bases not matched to a gene. Germline V lookup: CDR1 MNHEY, CDR2 SMNVEV (reference sequence). The CDR3: CASSFYRGPEAFF. In DNA, the CDR3 is TGTGCCAGCAGCTTTTACAGGGGGCCTGAAGCTTTCTTT.

The chain couples TRBV4-1 to TRBJ2-7, with TRBD2 matching 14 bases. The trim removed 4 bases at V and 2 bases at J, leaving 1 base unmatched. The germline V gene encodes CDR1 MGHRA and CDR2 YSYEKL. The CDR3 has 15 amino acids. CDR3 residues: CASSLTSGRAYEQYF. CDR3 DNA: TGCGCCAGCAGCCTGACTAGCGGGAGGGCCTACGAGCAGTACTTC.